These 5 T cell receptor beta chains were sequenced from one sample in a study of T cell responses to AZD1222 COVID-19 vaccine. Data came from immunoSEQ multiplex PCR; TCRdb stores just in-frame clones and leaves some out. The table lists over 110,000 clones, roughly nine tenths of them singletons. The sample in question was peripheral blood, obtained 28 days after the second AZD1222 dose. These receptor sequences come from an adult who received the AZD1222 COVID-19 vaccine.

This clone was seen a single time. The rearrangement uses TRBV28 and TRBJ2-7; 7 bases map to TRBD1. Germline CDR1 is MDHEN and CDR2 is SYDVKM. V dropped 6 bases and J dropped 9; count of bases not matched to a gene: 8. There are 12 residues in the CDR3. CDR3 DNA: TGTGCCAGCAGCTTGGACAGGCGGCGGCAGTACGTC. Translating it yields CASSLDRRRQYV.

The chain is built from TRBV12-3 or TRBV12-4 and TRBJ2-3; no clear D. The CDR3 covers 11 residues. Between the trimmed V and J ends, which lost 1 base and 6 bases, there was a span of 2 bases. The CDR3 bases are TGTGCCAGCAGTTTAGGGGATACGCAGTATTTT. Amino acids: CASSLGDTQYF.

This clone is categorized as medium-sized (0.01 to 0.1%). Other DNA sequences from this sample encode an identical CDR3 as well. The chain joins TRBV7-9 to TRBJ2-2; the D is unclear. CDR1 is SEHNR and CDR2 is FQNEAQ in the germline V gene (reference sequence). The CDR3 sequence is 14 residues long. Trimming stripped 2 bases from V and 0 bases from J, with 4 bases between. This CDR3 is CASSLNPNTGELFF. The CDR3 DNA follows: TGTGCCAGCAGCTTAAATCCGAACACCGGGGAGCTGTTTTTT.

The rearrangement joins TRBV9 to TRBJ1-1; D perhaps matches TRBD1 (6 bases). CDR1 and CDR2 from the germline V gene are SGDLS and YYNGEE. Between the trimmed V and J ends, which lost 0 bases and 5 bases, there was a span of 11 bases. The CDR3 runs to 14 residues. The CDR3 DNA reads as TGTGCCAGCAGCGTAGCGCTAGGGGGTACTGAAGCTTTCTTT. Protein: CASSVALGGTEAFF.

The chain joins TRBV28 to TRBJ1-1; D gene ambiguous. This CDR3 has 14 amino acids. V lost 5 bases and J lost 5, with 15 bases in between. CDR1 MDHEN and CDR2 SYDVKM come from the germline V gene. CDR3 bases: TGTGCCAGCAGTCTTGGGCCCGCCTGGACTGAAGCTTTCTTT. It yields the protein CASSLGPAWTEAFF.